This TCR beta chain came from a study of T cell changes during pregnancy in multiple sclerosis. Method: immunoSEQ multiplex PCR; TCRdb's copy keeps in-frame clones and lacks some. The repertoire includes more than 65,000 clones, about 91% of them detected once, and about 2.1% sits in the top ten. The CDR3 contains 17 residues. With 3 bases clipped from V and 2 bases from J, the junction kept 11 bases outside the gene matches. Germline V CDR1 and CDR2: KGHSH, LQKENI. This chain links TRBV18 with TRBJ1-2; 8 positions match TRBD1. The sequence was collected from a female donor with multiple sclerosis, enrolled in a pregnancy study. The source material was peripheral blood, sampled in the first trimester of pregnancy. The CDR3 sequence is CASSPSMGTGLNYGYTF. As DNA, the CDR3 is TGTGCCAGCTCACCGAGTATGGGGACAGGATTGAACTATGGCTACACCTTC. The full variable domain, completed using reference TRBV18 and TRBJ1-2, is NAGVMQNPRHLVRRRGQEARLRCSPMKGHSHVYWYRQLPEEGLKFMVYLQKENIIDESGMPKERFSAEFPKEGPSILRIQQVVRGDSAAYFCASSPSMGTGLNYGYTFGSGTRLTVV.